This T cell receptor (beta chain) was documented in a study of PD-1 blockade in classical Hodgkin lymphoma. Study summary: Nivolumab dosed at 3 mg/kg went to patients intravenously every 2 weeks.

Notes on this clone: Its antigen remains unknown.

Each patient's relapse followed autologous stem cell transplantation, and brentuximab vedotin exposure varied. V lost 4 bases, J lost 0 bases, and 17 bases lay in between. The germline V gene has CDR1 SGHRS and CDR2 YFSETQ. The CDR3 runs to 18 residues. Findings and caveats of the study: There remain no defined causes for the repertoire differences, which possibly reflect disease activity or prior therapy.

The repertoire was sequenced with immunoSEQ multiplex PCR; TCRdb's copy has only in-frame clones and lacks some. The table includes just under 45,000 clones, roughly 72% detected once. The material sequenced was peripheral blood mononuclear cells (PBMCs), taken before the second cycle of nivolumab. This chain links TRBV5-1 with TRBJ2-6; tentatively, D is TRBD1 or TRBD2 (6 bases each). The clonotype was recovered from a human donor with classical Hodgkin lymphoma. CDR3: CASSPTTGLLSGANVLTF. CDR3 in DNA: TGCGCCAGCAGCCCTACGACAGGACTACTCTCTGGGGCCAACGTCCTGACTTTC. The whole variable domain, filled in from reference TRBV5-1 and TRBJ2-6, reads KAGVTQTPRYLIKTRGQQVTLSCSPISGHRSVSWYQQTPGQGLQFLFEYFSETQRNKGNFPGRFSGRQFSNSRSEMNVSTLELGDSALYLCASSPTTGLLSGANVLTFGAGSRLTVL.